The T cell receptor (beta chain) described here comes from a study of cytomegalovirus exposure and HLA in healthy donors. On this clone: The antigen is unknown.

The PCR contained 60 Vbeta and 13 Jbeta primers. The method was immunoSEQ multiplex PCR; TCRdb's version includes in-frame clones alone and lacks a portion of them. Counted here are about 160,000 clones, 70% to 85% occurring once; the ten biggest clones make up approximately 2.3%. Trimming left V 8 bases short and J 6 bases short, with 19 bases between. The CDR3 is 14 amino acids. Germline assignment: CDR1 MDHEN and CDR2 SYDVKM. Study-wide results and limits: Reported results showed that the classifier diagnosed cytomegalovirus status with high specificity and sensitivity. Most TCR beta V segments were productive about 87% or about 30% of the time in an earlier analysis. Presence/absence results assume similar sequencing depth per donor, which may not hold. The HLA-A and HLA-B alleles of most subjects were reportedly predicted accurately from TCR beta sequences.

Sequencing was done on a sample of PBMCs. The rearrangement links TRBV28 to TRBJ1-1, with a possible D match to TRBD1 (5 bases). This receptor was taken from a man in his forties in good health and CMV-seronegative. CDR3 loop: CASLNRPLHAEAFF. The CDR3 coding sequence is TGTGCCAGCCTGAACAGGCCCCTGCACGCTGAAGCTTTCTTT.